Below are 32 T cell receptor beta chains sequenced from a single sample in a study of blood T cell repertoires in COVID-19. Produced via immunoSEQ multiplex PCR; TCRdb's table is partial and in-frame only. The table lists 40,000 or so clones, roughly nine tenths of them singletons. The material sequenced was peripheral blood. All receptors come from a man aged 50-60 years with active COVID-19.

The chain is built from TRBV4-1 and TRBJ1-3; D gene ambiguous. This CDR3 contains 15 residues. Germline V gene lookup returns CDR1 MGHRA and CDR2 YSYEKL. Trimming removed 1 base from V and 0 bases from J, with 7 bases in between. The CDR3 sequence: CASSQGHLSGNTIYF. CDR3 coding DNA: TGCGCCAGCAGCCAAGGGCACCTCTCTGGAAACACCATATATTTT.

The chain couples TRBV3-1 (or the pseudogene TRBV3-2) to TRBJ2-5; 10 bases agree with TRBD2. The CDR3 runs to 14 residues. J was trimmed by 4 bases and V by 5 bases; bases with no gene match: 4. The germline V gene encodes CDR1 LGHDT and CDR2 YNNKEL (reference sequence). CDR3 region: CASSGGLAAETQYF. CDR3 bases: TGTGCCAGCAGCGGCGGACTAGCGGCAGAGACCCAGTACTTC.

This clone was seen only a few times. The sample contains more than one DNA sequence encoding this CDR3. The chain combines TRBV18 with TRBJ2-6; D is possibly TRBD1 (5 bases). Germline V gives CDR1 KGHSH, CDR2 LQKENI. The CDR3 runs to 15 residues. The ends were cut back, 2 bases at V and 0 bases at J, with 5 bases in the middle. The chain's CDR3 is CASSPTGSGANVLTF. The CDR3 DNA sequence: TGTGCCAGCTCACCAACAGGCTCTGGGGCCAACGTCCTGACTTTC.

The chain is built from TRBV5-4 and TRBJ2-5; 9 bases agree with TRBD2. Germline-derived CDR1 and CDR2 are SGHNT and YYREEE (reference sequence). The V gene end was trimmed by 0 bases and the J gene end by 1 base; junction bases not matched to a gene: 4. The CDR3 runs 16 residues. The CDR3 sequence: CASSLEVAGAQETQYF. The CDR3 DNA reads TGTGCCAGCAGCTTGGAGGTAGCGGGAGCCCAAGAGACCCAGTACTTC.

This clone was found once. The rearrangement uses TRBV10-3 and TRBJ2-1; weak D call: TRBD1 (5 bases). The length of the CDR3 is 15 residues. CDR1 and CDR2 (germline): ENHRY, SYGVKD. Trimming pared 4 bases from V and 3 bases from J, leaving 13 bases between. The CDR3: CAISGNWGSYNEQFF. The CDR3 DNA sequence: TGTGCCATCAGTGGGAATTGGGGCAGCTACAATGAGCAGTTCTTC.

The CDR3 region has the DNA TGTGCCAGCAGTGCGGGGACTGGAAACACCATATATTTT. It encodes CASSAGTGNTIYF. The rearrangement joins TRBV25-1 to TRBJ1-3; D is uncertain. This CDR3 is built from 13 residues. V shed 4 bases and J shed 2 bases, with 6 bases lying between them. Germline CDR1 and CDR2: MGHDK and SYGVNS.

The chain has TRBV7-7 and TRBJ2-3; 15 bases are a match to TRBD2. V shed 3 bases and J 6 bases; nucleotides not matched to a gene: 4. Looked up from germline, CDR1 is SSHAT and CDR2 is FNYEAQ (reference sequence). This CDR3 spans 16 amino acids. In DNA form, the CDR3 reads TGTGCCAGCAGCTTGGGACTAGCGGGAGGAGGGGATACGCAGTATTTT. Its protein product is CASSLGLAGGGDTQYF.

This chain connects TRBV6-2 or TRBV6-3 to TRBJ2-7; 14 bases fit TRBD2. Per germline, CDR1 MNHEY and CDR2 SVGEGT. The CDR3 loop spans 15 amino acids. Germline trimming cut 2 bases from V and 3 bases from J; bases unmatched to any gene: 0. CDR3 coding DNA: TGTGCCAGCAGTTACGGACTAGCGGGAGGCTACGAGCAGTACTTC. It encodes CASSYGLAGGYEQYF.

The genes are TRBV11-2 and TRBJ2-2; 7 nucleotides match TRBD1. Germline V CDR1 and CDR2: SGHAT, FQNNGV. Unmatched junction bases numbered 5, after V lost 4 bases and J lost 6 bases. The CDR3 runs to 14 residues. The CDR3 reads CASSSGTVSGELFF. CDR3 coding DNA: TGTGCCAGCAGCTCCGGGACAGTGTCCGGGGAGCTGTTTTTT.

This chain connects TRBV3-1 (or the pseudogene TRBV3-2) to TRBJ2-7; TRBD2 agrees at 7 bases. The CDR3 sequence is 15 residues long. V gave up 4 bases and J gave up 6 bases; unmatched junction bases: 12. Germline V lookup: CDR1 LGHDT, CDR2 YNNKEL (reference sequence). The CDR3 region is CASSPDFGRESEQYF. The CDR3 DNA is TGTGCCAGCAGCCCGGATTTTGGGCGGGAGTCCGAGCAGTACTTC.

This chain uses TRBV7-8 with TRBJ1-1; 8 positions match TRBD1. The CDR3 totals 13 residues. After removal of 5 bases from V and 4 bases from J, the junction contained 3 bases not matched to a gene. CDR1 and CDR2 (germline): SGHVS, FQNEAQ. The CDR3 is CASSKDRATEAFF. Written as DNA, the CDR3 is TGTGCCAGCAGCAAGGACAGGGCCACTGAAGCTTTCTTT. The full variable domain, in which reference TRBV7-8 and TRBJ1-1 provide the parts outside the CDR3, is GAGVSQSPRYKVAKRGQDVALRCDPISGHVSLFWYQQALGQGPEFLTYFQNEAQLDKSGLPSDRFFAERPEGSVSTLKIQRTQQEDSAVYLCASSKDRATEAFFGQGTRLTVV.

The chain has TRBV6-5 and TRBJ2-7; 10 bases are a match to TRBD1. V lost 10 bases to trimming and J lost 2 bases; unmatched junction nucleotides: 8. Per germline, CDR1 MNHEY and CDR2 SVGAGI. CDR3 length: 14 residues. The CDR3 DNA reads TGTGCCACCACTCGCGGGACAGGGGCCTACGAGCAGTACTTC. Its protein product is CATTRGTGAYEQYF.

CDR3 nucleotide sequence: TGTGCCAGCAGCTTAGCCTCCAGAGAGACCCAGTACTTC. The encoded protein is CASSLASRETQYF. The chain combines TRBV7-8 with TRBJ2-5, with D unclear. Germline V lookup: CDR1 SGHVS, CDR2 FQNEAQ. The CDR3 loop spans 13 amino acids. V was trimmed by 0 bases and J by 4 bases, leaving 6 bases between them.

The chain combines TRBV11-2 with TRBJ1-4, with D tentatively TRBD1 (5 bases). The CDR3 runs 13 residues. Germline V gene lookup returns CDR1 SGHAT and CDR2 FQNNGV. V was cut by 7 bases and J by 8 bases, with 14 bases left in between. The CDR3 here is CASNGEGLEKLFF. The DNA for the CDR3 is TGTGCCAGCAATGGGGAGGGGTTGGAAAAACTGTTTTTT. The full variable domain, its missing parts supplied by reference TRBV11-2 and TRBJ1-4, is EAGVAQSPRYKIIEKRQSVAFWCNPISGHATLYWYQQILGQGPKLLIQFQNNGVVDDSQLPKDRFSAERLKGVDSTLKIQPAKLEDSAVYLCASNGEGLEKLFFGSGTQLSVL.

V gene TRBV27 combines with J gene TRBJ1-1, with 8 nucleotides matching TRBD1. This CDR3 spans 14 amino acids. CDR1 is MNHEY, CDR2 SMNVEV, per germline (reference sequence). With V trimmed by 3 bases and J by 7 bases, 7 bases remained unmatched. Here the CDR3 reads CASSLIQGAIEAFF. CDR3 bases: TGTGCCAGCAGTTTGATCCAGGGGGCAATTGAAGCTTTCTTT.

Only a few counts were recorded for this clone. Other DNA variants within this sample encode the same CDR3. The chain recombines TRBV27 with TRBJ1-5, with D hard to call. V was cut by 5 bases and J by 2 bases, with 7 bases left in between. The CDR3 spans 13 residues. CDR1 is MNHEY, CDR2 SMNVEV, per germline (reference sequence). In DNA form, the CDR3 reads TGTGCCAGCAGTCTAGCCGGCAATCAGCCCCAGCATTTT. Encoded protein: CASSLAGNQPQHF.

V gene TRBV9 combines with J gene TRBJ2-1, with 7 bases lining up with TRBD1. Trimming removed 4 bases from V and 4 bases from J; junction bases left unmatched: 5. In germline, CDR1 is SGDLS, CDR2 YYNGEE. The CDR3 is 14 residues long. The CDR3 region has the DNA TGTGCCAGCAGCACCCTGGGACAGTACAATGAGCAGTTCTTC. Amino acids: CASSTLGQYNEQFF.

This chain uses TRBV25-1 with TRBJ2-5; 8 nucleotides agree with TRBD1. Germline V gene sequence: CDR1 MGHDK, CDR2 SYGVNS. Unmatched junction bases numbered 5, after V lost 1 base and J lost 1 base. The CDR3 contains 16 residues. The CDR3, as DNA: TGTGCCAGCAGTGAATTTCAGGGGGCGCCCCAAGAGACCCAGTACTTC. Protein: CASSEFQGAPQETQYF.

The gene calls are TRBV7-9 and TRBJ1-1, with D possibly TRBD1 on 6 matching bases. V was clipped by 2 bases and J by 1 base, with 14 bases between them. The CDR3 extends over 16 amino acids. From germline, CDR1 is SEHNR and CDR2 FQNEAQ (reference sequence). CDR3 nucleotide sequence: TGTGCCAGCAGCTTAAGCAGGGGACAAACGAACACTGAAGCTTTCTTT. Translated: CASSLSRGQTNTEAFF. Full variable domain (outside the CDR3, taken from reference TRBV7-9 and TRBJ1-1): DTGVSQNPRHKITKRGQNVTFRCDPISEHNRLYWYRQTLGQGPEFLTYFQNEAQLEKSRLLSDRFSAERPKGSFSTLEIQRTEQGDSAMYLCASSLSRGQTNTEAFFGQGTRLTVV.

This clone has a handful of counts. This chain links TRBV11-2 with TRBJ1-6; unclear D gene. The CDR3 extends over 12 amino acids. V gave up 5 bases and J gave up 11 bases, with 10 bases separating them. Per the germline V gene, CDR1 is SGHAT and CDR2 is FQNNGV. CDR3 sequence (DNA): TGTGCCAGCAGCCCGGGAACGGCACCCCTCCACTTT. Its translation is CASSPGTAPLHF.

The chain carries TRBV11-2 and TRBJ2-7, with D possibly TRBD1 on 6 matching bases. V gave up 5 bases and J gave up 4 bases, with 12 bases separating them. The CDR3 sequence is 13 residues long. Looked up from germline, CDR1 is SGHAT and CDR2 is FQNNGV. The CDR3, as DNA: TGTGCCAGCAGCCCGAATACAGGGTACGAGCAGTACTTC. Protein product: CASSPNTGYEQYF.

This chain joins TRBV6-5 and TRBJ1-3; 7 nucleotides align to TRBD1. This CDR3 region has 15 residues. V shed 6 bases and J 3 bases; nucleotides not matched to a gene: 8. From germline, CDR1 is MNHEY and CDR2 SVGAGI. CDR3 protein: CASSFTGERGNTIYF. CDR3 coding DNA: TGTGCCAGCAGCTTTACAGGGGAACGTGGAAACACCATATATTTT.

This clone was detected a few times. The J gene is TRBJ2-7, the V gene TRBV6-2 or TRBV6-3; TRBD2 aligns across 7 bases. This CDR3 is 14 amino acids long. V shed 2 bases, J shed 0 bases, and the junction held 1 base outside the gene matches. Germline CDR1 reads MNHEY; CDR2 reads SVGEGT. CDR3 residues: CASSYGGDSYEQYF. The CDR3 DNA follows: TGTGCCAGCAGTTACGGGGGGGACTCCTACGAGCAGTACTTC.

The CDR3: CASSQDYGGNSPLHF. Here the CDR3 DNA reads TGTGCCAGCAGCCAAGACTACGGGGGTAATTCACCCCTCCACTTT. V gene TRBV3-1 (or the pseudogene TRBV3-2) combines with J gene TRBJ1-6; a possible D gene is TRBD1 (5 bases). CDR1 is LGHDT, CDR2 YNNKEL, per germline (reference sequence). The ends were cut back, 0 bases at V and 6 bases at J, with 9 bases in the middle. The CDR3 covers 15 residues.

This chain links TRBV6-2 or TRBV6-3 with TRBJ2-7, with D perhaps matching TRBD1 (5 bases). V dropped 0 bases and J dropped 2 bases, with 5 bases sitting between them. Per germline, CDR1 MNHEY and CDR2 SVGEGT. The CDR3 is made up of 13 amino acids. The CDR3 loop is CASSYSQAYEQYF. The DNA for the CDR3 is TGTGCCAGCAGTTACTCACAGGCCTACGAGCAGTACTTC.

This clone was seen a few times. The gene calls are TRBV2 and TRBJ2-7; D may be TRBD2 (6 bases). Looked up from germline, CDR1 is SNHLY and CDR2 is FYNNEI. The CDR3 length is 13 residues. V was cut by 2 bases and J by 3 bases, with 8 bases left in between. CDR3: CASSELGGYEQYF. CDR3 coding DNA: TGTGCCAGCAGTGAACTGGGAGGCTACGAGCAGTACTTC.

This clone appeared a single time. The J gene is TRBJ2-1, the V gene TRBV28; 9 bases map to TRBD1. The CDR3 runs to 14 residues. Germline V lookup: CDR1 MDHEN, CDR2 SYDVKM. V lost 6 bases, J lost 5 bases, and 5 bases stayed unmatched. As DNA, the CDR3 is TGTGCCAGCAGCCTGGGACAGGGAAACAATGAGCAGTTCTTC. Translated, it gives CASSLGQGNNEQFF.

In this sample, this clone turned up a few times. The chain couples TRBV7-9 to TRBJ1-5, with D possibly being TRBD1 (5 bases). Trimming removed 2 bases at V and 1 base at J, with 6 bases between. This CDR3 spans 14 amino acids. Germline values: CDR1 SEHNR, CDR2 FQNEAQ (reference sequence). DNA of the CDR3: TGTGCCAGCAGCTTAACAGGAAGCAATCAGCCCCAGCATTTT. This translates into CASSLTGSNQPQHF.

V is TRBV10-2 and J is TRBJ1-4, with TRBD1 as a possible D gene (6 bases). The V gene's germline CDR1 is WSHSY and CDR2 SAAADI. This CDR3 region has 15 residues. Trimming took 8 bases from V and 0 from J, leaving 13 bases between them. In nucleotides, the CDR3 is TGCGCCAGCCTAGGACAGCTATCAACTAATGAAAAACTGTTTTTT. It is translated as CASLGQLSTNEKLFF.

V gene TRBV14 combines with J gene TRBJ2-5, with D perhaps TRBD2 (6 bases). The CDR3 loop spans 14 amino acids. Germline CDR1 SGHDN, CDR2 FVKESK. Deletions cut 4 bases from V and 3 bases from J, with 12 bases between. CDR3 DNA: TGTGCCAGCAGCCGAGGAGGAGGGAAAGAGACCCAGTACTTC. The encoded protein is CASSRGGGKETQYF.

The CDR3 reads CASSPAGTGIGNTIYF. The CDR3 DNA follows: TGTGCCAGCTCACCAGCCGGGACAGGTATTGGAAACACCATATATTTT. The chain joins TRBV18 to TRBJ1-3; 8 bases fit TRBD1. This CDR3 region has 16 residues. The germline V gene encodes CDR1 KGHSH and CDR2 LQKENI. V trimming: 2 bases; J trimming: 3 bases; junction bases outside the gene matches: 6.

The CDR3 here is CASGQLNTEAFF. The CDR3 bases are TGTGCCAGCGGACAGTTGAACACTGAAGCTTTCTTT. The chain couples TRBV19 to TRBJ1-1; TRBD1 might be the D (6 bases). The CDR3 sequence is 12 residues long. The V end was cut by 9 bases, the J end by 0 bases, with 8 bases between. Germline V CDR1 and CDR2: LNHDA, SQIVND (reference sequence).